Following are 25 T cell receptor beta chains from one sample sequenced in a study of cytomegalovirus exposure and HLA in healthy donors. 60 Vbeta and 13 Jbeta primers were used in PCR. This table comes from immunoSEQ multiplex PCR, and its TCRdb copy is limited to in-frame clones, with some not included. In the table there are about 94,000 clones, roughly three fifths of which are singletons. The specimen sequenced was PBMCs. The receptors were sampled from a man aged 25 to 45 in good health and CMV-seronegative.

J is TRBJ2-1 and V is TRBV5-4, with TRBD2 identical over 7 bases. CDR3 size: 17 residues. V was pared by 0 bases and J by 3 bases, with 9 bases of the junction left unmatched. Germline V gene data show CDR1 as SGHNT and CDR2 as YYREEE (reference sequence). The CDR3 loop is CASSLAGSGANYNEQFF. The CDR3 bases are TGTGCCAGCAGCTTGGCGGGAAGCGGGGCGAACTACAATGAGCAGTTCTTC.

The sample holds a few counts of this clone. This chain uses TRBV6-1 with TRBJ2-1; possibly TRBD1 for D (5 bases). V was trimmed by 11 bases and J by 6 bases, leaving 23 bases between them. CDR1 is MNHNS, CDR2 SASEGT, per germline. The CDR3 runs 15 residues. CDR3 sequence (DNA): TGTGCCTCCTCCCAACCGGACAAGCTGGCCAATGAGCAGTTCTTC. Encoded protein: CASSQPDKLANEQFF.

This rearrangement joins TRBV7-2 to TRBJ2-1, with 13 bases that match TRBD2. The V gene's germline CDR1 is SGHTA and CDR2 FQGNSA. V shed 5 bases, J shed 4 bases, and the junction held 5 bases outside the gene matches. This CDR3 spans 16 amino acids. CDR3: CASSLMTSGGYNEQFF. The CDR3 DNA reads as TGTGCCAGCAGCCTGATGACTAGCGGGGGGTACAATGAGCAGTTCTTC.

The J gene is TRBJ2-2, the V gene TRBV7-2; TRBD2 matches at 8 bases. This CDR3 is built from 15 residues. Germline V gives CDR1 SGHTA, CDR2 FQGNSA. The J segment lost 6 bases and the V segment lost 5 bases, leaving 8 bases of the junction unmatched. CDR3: CASSASGRMAGELFF. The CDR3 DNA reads TGTGCCAGCAGCGCAAGCGGGAGAATGGCCGGGGAGCTGTTTTTT.

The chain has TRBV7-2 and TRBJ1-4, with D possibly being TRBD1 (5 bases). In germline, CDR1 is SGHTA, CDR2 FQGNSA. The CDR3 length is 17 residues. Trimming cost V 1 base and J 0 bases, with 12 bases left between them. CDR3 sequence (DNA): TGTGCCAGCAGCTTAGTCCCGACAGCCGCAACTAATGAAAAACTGTTTTTT. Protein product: CASSLVPTAATNEKLFF.

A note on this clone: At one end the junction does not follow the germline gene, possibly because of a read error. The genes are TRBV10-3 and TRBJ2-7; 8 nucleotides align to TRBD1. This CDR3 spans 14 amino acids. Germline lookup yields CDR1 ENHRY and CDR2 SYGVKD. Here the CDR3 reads CAISGRDRSSEQYF. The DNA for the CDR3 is TGTGCCATCAGTGGGCGGGACAGGTCCTCCGAGCAGTACTTC.

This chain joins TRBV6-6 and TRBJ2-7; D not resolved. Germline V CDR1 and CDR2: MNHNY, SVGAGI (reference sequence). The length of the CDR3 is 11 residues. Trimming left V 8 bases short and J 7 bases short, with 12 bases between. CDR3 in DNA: TGTGCCAGCGGCCACGGAGTGGAGCAGTACTTC. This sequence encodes CASGHGVEQYF.

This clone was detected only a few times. CDR3 sequence reads: CASSSVQGAGRNTEAFF. CDR3 in DNA: TGTGCCAGCAGCTCAGTACAGGGGGCGGGGAGGAACACTGAAGCTTTCTTT. This chain uses TRBV5-4 with TRBJ1-1, with 9 nucleotides matching TRBD1. CDR1 SGHNT and CDR2 YYREEE come from the germline V gene (reference sequence). V lost 3 bases and J lost 1; bases outside the gene matches: 10. This CDR3 is 17 amino acids long.

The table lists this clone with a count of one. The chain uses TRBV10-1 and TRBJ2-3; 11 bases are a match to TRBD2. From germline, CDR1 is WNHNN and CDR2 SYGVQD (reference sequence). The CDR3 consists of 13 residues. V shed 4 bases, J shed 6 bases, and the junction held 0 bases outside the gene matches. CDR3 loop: CASSASGRDTQYF. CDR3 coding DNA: TGCGCCAGCAGTGCTAGCGGGAGGGATACGCAGTATTTT.

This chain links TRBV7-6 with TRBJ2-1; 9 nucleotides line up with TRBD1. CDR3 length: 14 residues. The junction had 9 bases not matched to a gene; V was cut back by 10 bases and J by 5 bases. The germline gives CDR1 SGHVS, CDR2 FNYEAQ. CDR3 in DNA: TGTGCCACTAAACCGTGGACAGGGGACAATGAGCAGTTCTTC. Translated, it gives CATKPWTGDNEQFF.

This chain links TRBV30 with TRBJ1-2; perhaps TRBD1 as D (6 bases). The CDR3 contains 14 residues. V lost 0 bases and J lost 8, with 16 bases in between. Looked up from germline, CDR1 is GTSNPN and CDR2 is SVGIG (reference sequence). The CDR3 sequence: CAWSVWGGARGYTF. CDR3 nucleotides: TGTGCCTGGAGTGTTTGGGGGGGCGCCCGGGGCTACACCTTC.

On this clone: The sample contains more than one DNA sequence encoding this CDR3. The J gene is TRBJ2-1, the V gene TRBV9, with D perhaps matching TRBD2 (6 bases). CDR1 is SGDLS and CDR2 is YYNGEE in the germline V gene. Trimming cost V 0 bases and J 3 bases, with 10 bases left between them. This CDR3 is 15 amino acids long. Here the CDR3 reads CASSVGGSGYNEQFF. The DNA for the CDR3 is TGTGCCAGCAGCGTAGGGGGTAGCGGCTACAATGAGCAGTTCTTC. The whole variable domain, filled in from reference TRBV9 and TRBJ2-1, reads DSGVTQTPKHLITATGQRVTLRCSPRSGDLSVYWYQQSLDQGLQFLIQYYNGEERAKGNILERFSAQQFPDLHSELNLSSLELGDSALYFCASSVGGSGYNEQFFGPGTRLTVL.

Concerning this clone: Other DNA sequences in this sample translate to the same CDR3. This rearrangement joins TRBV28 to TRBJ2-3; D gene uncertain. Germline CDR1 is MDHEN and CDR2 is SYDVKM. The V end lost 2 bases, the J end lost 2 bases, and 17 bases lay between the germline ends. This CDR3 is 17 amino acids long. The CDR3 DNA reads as TGTGCCAGCAGTTTAGACCCTAGAGGAAATATCACAGATACGCAGTATTTT. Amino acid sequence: CASSLDPRGNITDTQYF.

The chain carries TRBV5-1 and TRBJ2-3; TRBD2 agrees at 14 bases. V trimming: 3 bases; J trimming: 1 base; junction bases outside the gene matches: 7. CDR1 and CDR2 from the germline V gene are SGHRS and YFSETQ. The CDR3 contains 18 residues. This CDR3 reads CASSWGLAGEVGTDTQYF. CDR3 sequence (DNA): TGCGCCAGCAGCTGGGGACTAGCGGGAGAGGTGGGCACAGATACGCAGTATTTT.

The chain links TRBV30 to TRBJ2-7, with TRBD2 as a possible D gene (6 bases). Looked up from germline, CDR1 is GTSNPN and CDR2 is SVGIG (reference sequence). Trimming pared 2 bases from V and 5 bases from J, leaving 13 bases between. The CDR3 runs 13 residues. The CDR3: CAWSTGLGHEQYF. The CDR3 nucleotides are TGTGCCTGGAGTACGGGACTCGGTCACGAGCAGTACTTC.

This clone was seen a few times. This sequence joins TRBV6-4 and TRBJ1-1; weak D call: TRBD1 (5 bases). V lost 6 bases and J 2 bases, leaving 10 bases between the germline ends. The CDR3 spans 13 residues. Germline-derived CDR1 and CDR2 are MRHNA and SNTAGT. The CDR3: CASRKTENTEAFF. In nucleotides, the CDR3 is TGTGCCAGCAGGAAGACAGAAAACACTGAAGCTTTCTTT.

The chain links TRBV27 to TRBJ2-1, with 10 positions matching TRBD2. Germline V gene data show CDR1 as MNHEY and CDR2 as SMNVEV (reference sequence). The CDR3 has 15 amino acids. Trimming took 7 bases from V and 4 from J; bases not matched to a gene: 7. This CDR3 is CASKLAGPTYNEQFF. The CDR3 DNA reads TGTGCCAGCAAACTAGCGGGACCTACATACAATGAGCAGTTCTTC.

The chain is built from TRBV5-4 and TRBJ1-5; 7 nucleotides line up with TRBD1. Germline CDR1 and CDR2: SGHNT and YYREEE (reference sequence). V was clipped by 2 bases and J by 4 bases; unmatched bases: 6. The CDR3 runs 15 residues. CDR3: CASSLGTAVNQPQHF. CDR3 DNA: TGTGCCAGCAGCTTAGGGACAGCCGTTAATCAGCCCCAGCATTTT.

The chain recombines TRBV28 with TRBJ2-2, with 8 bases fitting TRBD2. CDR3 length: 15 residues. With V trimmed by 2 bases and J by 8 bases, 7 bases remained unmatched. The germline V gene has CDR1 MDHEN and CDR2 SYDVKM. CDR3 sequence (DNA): TGTGCCAGCAGTTTAATCGCGGGAGGTGCTGGGGAGCTGTTTTTT. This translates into CASSLIAGGAGELFF.

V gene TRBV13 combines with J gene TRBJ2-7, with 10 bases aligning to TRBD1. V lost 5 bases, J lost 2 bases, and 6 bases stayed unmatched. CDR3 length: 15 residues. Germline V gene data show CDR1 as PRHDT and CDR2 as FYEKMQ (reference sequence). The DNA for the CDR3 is TGTGCCAGCAGCGGCCGGGACAGGGGAACCTACGAGCAGTACTTC. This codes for CASSGRDRGTYEQYF.

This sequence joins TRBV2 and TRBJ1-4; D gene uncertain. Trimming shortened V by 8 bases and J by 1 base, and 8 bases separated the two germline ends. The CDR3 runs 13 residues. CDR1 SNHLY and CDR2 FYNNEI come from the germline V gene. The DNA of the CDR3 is TGTGCCAGCCGTCTTGTAACTAATGAAAAACTGTTTTTT. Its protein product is CASRLVTNEKLFF.

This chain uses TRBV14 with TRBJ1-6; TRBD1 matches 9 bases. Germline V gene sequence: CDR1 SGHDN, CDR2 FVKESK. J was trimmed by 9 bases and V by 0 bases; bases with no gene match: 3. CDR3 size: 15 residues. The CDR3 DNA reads TGTGCCAGCAGCCAAGAACAGGGGGCTATTTCACCCCTCCACTTT. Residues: CASSQEQGAISPLHF.

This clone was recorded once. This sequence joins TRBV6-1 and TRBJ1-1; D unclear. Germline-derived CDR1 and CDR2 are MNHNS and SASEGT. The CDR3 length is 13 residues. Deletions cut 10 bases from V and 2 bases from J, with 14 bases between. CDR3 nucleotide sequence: TGTGCCATACGCAAGGGAGTCAACACTGAAGCTTTCTTT. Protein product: CAIRKGVNTEAFF.

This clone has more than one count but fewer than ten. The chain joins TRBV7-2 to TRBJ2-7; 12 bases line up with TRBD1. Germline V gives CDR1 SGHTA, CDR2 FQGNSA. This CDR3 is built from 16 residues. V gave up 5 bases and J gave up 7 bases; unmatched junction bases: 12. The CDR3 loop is CASSPRGTGGAREQYF. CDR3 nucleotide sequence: TGTGCCAGCAGCCCCCGGGGGACAGGGGGCGCGAGGGAGCAGTACTTC.

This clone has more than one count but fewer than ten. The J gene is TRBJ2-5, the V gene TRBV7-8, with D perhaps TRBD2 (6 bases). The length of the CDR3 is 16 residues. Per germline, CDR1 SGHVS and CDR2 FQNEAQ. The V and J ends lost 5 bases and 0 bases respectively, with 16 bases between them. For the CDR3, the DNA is TGTGCCAGCAGCCCTGGCTGGGGCGGGAACCAAGAGACCCAGTACTTC. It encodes CASSPGWGGNQETQYF.